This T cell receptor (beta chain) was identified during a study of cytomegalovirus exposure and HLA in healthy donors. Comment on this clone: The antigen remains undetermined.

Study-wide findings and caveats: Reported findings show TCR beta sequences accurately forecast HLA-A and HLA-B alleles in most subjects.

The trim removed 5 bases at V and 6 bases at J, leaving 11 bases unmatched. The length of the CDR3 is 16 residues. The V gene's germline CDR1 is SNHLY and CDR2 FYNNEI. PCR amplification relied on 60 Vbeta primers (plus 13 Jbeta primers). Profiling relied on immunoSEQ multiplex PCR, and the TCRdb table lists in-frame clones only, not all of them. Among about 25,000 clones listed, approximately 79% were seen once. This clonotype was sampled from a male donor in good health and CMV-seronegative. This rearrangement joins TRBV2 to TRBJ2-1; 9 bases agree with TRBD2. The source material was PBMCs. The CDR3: CASSLKRGDFSNEQFF. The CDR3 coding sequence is TGTGCCAGCAGTTTAAAGCGGGGGGACTTCAGCAATGAGCAGTTCTTC. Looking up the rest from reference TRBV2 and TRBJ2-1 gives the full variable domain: EPEVTQTPSHQVTQMGQEVILRCVPISNHLYFYWYRQILGQKVEFLVSFYNNEISEKSEIFDDQFSVERPDGSNFTLKIRSTKLEDSAMYFCASSLKRGDFSNEQFFGPGTRLTVL.